This TCR beta chain emerged from a study of beta chain features in type 1 diabetes. This clone was seen at least ten times. Antigen specificity is unknown. Every bit of the isolated RNA underwent reverse transcription, so sequencing read expressed TCRB transcripts. Some 4 million reads were obtained on average from naive, central memory and regulatory T cell samples. Only in-frame clones appear in the TCRdb table, and some are missing; sequencing was by immunoSEQ multiplex PCR. The sample includes 150,000 or so clones, 7% to 10% seen only once; the top ten take 2% to 2.5%. Study observations and caveats: The analysis here could not establish whether HLA type shapes TCRB rearrangement. Comparison showed that naive, central memory and Treg TCRB repertoires appeared more similar among patients than among healthy donors.

Once sorted, every population was more than 98% pure. CDR3 length equals 12 residues. With 2 bases clipped from V and 16 bases from J, the junction kept 4 bases outside the gene matches. Looked up from germline, CDR1 is MDHEN and CDR2 is SYDVKM. This rearrangement joins TRBV28 to TRBJ2-1; the match to TRBD2 covers 11 bases. The sequenced material came from central memory CD4+ T cells from blood. The TCR was taken from a woman between 18 and 29 years old in good health. CDR3 amino acids: CASSLTGTSGFF. The CDR3 nucleotides read TGTGCCAGCAGTTTAACCGGGACTAGCGGATTCTTC. Variable domain in full (rest from reference TRBV28 and TRBJ2-1): DVKVTQSSRYLVKRTGEKVFLECVQDMDHENMFWYRQDPGLGLRLIYFSYDVKMKEKGDIPEGYSVSREKKERFSLILESASTNQTSMYLCASSLTGTSGFFGPGTRLTVL.